This entry lists 15 T cell receptor beta chains sequenced from one sample in a study of blood T cells in healthy people across ages (dated by TCRdb to the mid-2010s). Receptor libraries were prepared by 5' RACE. Reads for this sample came from an Illumina HiSeq 2500. The second PCR ran for about 6 to 11 cycles and used a J-beta primer mix along with a sample-barcoded 5' primer. TCRdb reworked the public reads: Q25 trimming with fastp, MiXCR clone assembly, productive beta chains retained. Each entry is one CDR3 protein sequence, shown with its most common DNA and genes. This sample comprises some 880,000 distinct CDR3 sequences, under 40% of them detected only once. Roughly 13% of the sample rests with the top ten. The sequenced sample consisted of blood. The receptors here all came from a man aged 18 to 35 in good health.

The chain has TRBV20-1 and TRBJ2-6, with D possibly TRBD2 on 5 matching bases. The CDR3 is 14 amino acids. The germline V gene encodes CDR1 DFQATT and CDR2 SNEGSKA (reference sequence). Trimming removed 3 bases from V and 6 bases from J, with 12 bases in between. Here the CDR3 DNA reads TGCAGTGCTAGGAGGGCGGGTACGGCCAACGTCCTGACTTTC. This sequence encodes CSARRAGTANVLTF.

The chain couples TRBV7-3 to TRBJ2-1; D gene uncertain. Germline V gives CDR1 SGHTA, CDR2 FQGTGA. Between the trimmed V and J ends, which lost 0 bases and 3 bases, there was a span of 6 bases. The CDR3 is made up of 14 amino acids. The CDR3 reads CASSLTNSYNEQFF. CDR3 bases: TGTGCCAGCAGCTTAACCAATAGCTACAATGAGCAGTTCTTC.

The genes are TRBV6-2 or TRBV6-3 and TRBJ2-2, with a possible D match to TRBD1 (6 bases). Trimming removed 0 bases from V and 1 base from J, with 15 bases in between. The CDR3 is 18 amino acids. Germline CDR1 and CDR2: MNHEY and SVGEGT. CDR3 nucleotides: TGTGCCAGCAGTTACTCGTTGGAGACAGGAGAGAACACCGGGGAGCTGTTTTTT. It encodes CASSYSLETGENTGELFF.

This clonotype occurred a few times. This chain connects TRBV12-3 or TRBV12-4 to TRBJ1-1; D ambiguous. The ends were cut back, 6 bases at V and 1 base at J, with 9 bases in the middle. The CDR3 has 13 amino acids. CDR3 nucleotide sequence: TGTGCCAGCAGCTCCTTAGGGAACACTGAAGCTTTCTTT. Residues: CASSSLGNTEAFF.

Written as DNA, the CDR3 is TGTGCCAGCAGCGTAGTACAGTCTGGGGCCAACGTCCTGACTTTC. Translated, it gives CASSVVQSGANVLTF. The chain has TRBV9 and TRBJ2-6, with no clear D. Trimming removed 0 bases at V and 1 base at J, with 5 bases between. This CDR3 contains 15 residues. Germline CDR1 SGDLS, CDR2 YYNGEE.

This clonotype showed up many times. This rearrangement joins TRBV20-1 to TRBJ1-6; 7 bases line up with TRBD1. Germline CDR1 DFQATT, CDR2 SNEGSKA (reference sequence). The length of the CDR3 is 13 residues. V lost 3 bases and J lost 7; bases outside the gene matches: 3. CDR3 residues: CSARTRGNSPLHF. CDR3 sequence (DNA): TGCAGTGCTAGGACCAGGGGGAATTCACCCCTCCACTTT.

This sequence joins TRBV12-3 or TRBV12-4 and TRBJ1-2; D is perhaps TRBD1 (6 bases). The CDR3 is made up of 13 amino acids. V was cut by 7 bases and J by 7 bases, with 16 bases left in between. This chain's CDR3 is CASTPTGNGGYTF. DNA for the CDR3: TGTGCCAGCACCCCCACAGGGAACGGTGGCTACACCTTC.

This clonotype was recorded a few times. This sequence joins TRBV5-6 and TRBJ1-2; 7 bases agree with TRBD1. Germline V gene lookup returns CDR1 SGHDT and CDR2 YYEEEE. There are 13 residues in the CDR3. V was clipped by 4 bases and J by 9 bases; unmatched bases: 9. The CDR3 is CASSVGQPISYTF. Written as DNA, the CDR3 is TGTGCCAGCAGCGTGGGACAGCCTATTAGCTACACCTTC.

In regard to this clonotype: A much larger clone differs from this one at a single base, so this may be a read error. The chain employs TRBV10-3 and TRBJ2-3; weak D call: TRBD1 (5 bases). The CDR3 sequence is 14 residues long. Germline V lookup: CDR1 ENHRY, CDR2 SYGVKD. Here the CDR3 reads CAISDAGLAETQYF. The CDR3 nucleotides read TGTGCCATCAGTGACGCAGGGCTTGCAGAGACGCAGTATTTT.

The chain joins TRBV10-3 to TRBJ2-7, with D perhaps given as TRBD1 or TRBD2 (5 bases each). The CDR3 spans 14 residues. The germline V gene encodes CDR1 ENHRY and CDR2 SYGVKD. V lost 11 bases and J lost 1, with 18 bases in between. CDR3 amino acids: CAASGTLYSYEQYF. The DNA of the CDR3 is TGTGCCGCTTCCGGGACGCTGTATTCCTACGAGCAGTACTTC.

This clonotype is a singleton in its sample. The chain uses TRBV11-2 and TRBJ1-1, with TRBD1 matching 7 bases. The CDR3 has 15 amino acids. After removal of 5 bases from V and 0 bases from J, the junction contained 6 bases not matched to a gene. Germline V CDR1 and CDR2: SGHAT, FQNNGV. CDR3 DNA sequence: TGTGCCAGCAGCAACCGGCAGGGGGTGAACACTGAAGCTTTCTTT. Protein: CASSNRQGVNTEAFF.

The genes are TRBV4-2 and TRBJ2-1, with D perhaps TRBD1 or TRBD2 (5 bases each). The CDR3 consists of 18 residues. CDR1 and CDR2 from the germline V gene are LGHNA and YNFKEQ. V shed 1 base and J shed 0 bases, with 16 bases lying between them. Here the CDR3 DNA reads TGTGCCAGCAGCCAAGGCCTGACTGGGACCCTCTCCTACAATGAGCAGTTCTTC. It encodes CASSQGLTGTLSYNEQFF.

The chain has TRBV6-5 and TRBJ2-3, with a possible D match to TRBD2 (5 bases). CDR1 is MNHEY, CDR2 SVGAGI, per germline. V gave up 6 bases and J gave up 1 base, with 23 bases separating them. The CDR3 runs 18 residues. The CDR3 sequence is CASSRLQIGVGRTDTQYF. The CDR3 nucleotides are TGTGCCAGCAGCAGACTCCAAATCGGGGTTGGGCGCACAGATACGCAGTATTTT.

Note on this clonotype: Just one base apart from a much larger clone, this may be a read error. The J gene is TRBJ2-7, the V gene TRBV4-1; possible D gene TRBD2, 5 bases. V lost 4 bases to trimming and J lost 7 bases, with 14 bases between them. CDR3 length: 13 amino acids. Germline CDR1 reads MGHRA; CDR2 reads YSYEKL. The CDR3 is CASSRSGNNEQYF. The DNA of the CDR3 is TGCGCCAGCAGCCGGTCGGGGAACAATGAGCAGTACTTC.

The chain has TRBV4-1 and TRBJ1-4; D remains unclear. Germline V gives CDR1 MGHRA, CDR2 YSYEKL. CDR3 length equals 14 residues. Between the trimmed V and J ends, which lost 4 bases and 2 bases, there was a span of 8 bases. In DNA, the CDR3 is TGCGCCAGCAGCCCAACTGGCACTAATGAAAAACTGTTTTTT. It is translated as CASSPTGTNEKLFF.